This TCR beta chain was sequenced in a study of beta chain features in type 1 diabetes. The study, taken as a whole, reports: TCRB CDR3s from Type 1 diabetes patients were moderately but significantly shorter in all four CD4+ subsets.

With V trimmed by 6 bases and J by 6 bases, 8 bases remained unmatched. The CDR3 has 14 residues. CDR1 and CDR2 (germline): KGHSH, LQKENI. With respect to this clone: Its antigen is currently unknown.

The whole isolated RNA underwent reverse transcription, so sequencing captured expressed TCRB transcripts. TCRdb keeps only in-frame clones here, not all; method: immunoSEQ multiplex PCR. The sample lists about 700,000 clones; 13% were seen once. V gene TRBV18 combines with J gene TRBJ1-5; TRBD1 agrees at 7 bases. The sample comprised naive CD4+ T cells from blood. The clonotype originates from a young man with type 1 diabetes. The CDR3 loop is CASSDRTDIQPQHF. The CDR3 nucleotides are TGTGCCAGCTCGGACAGGACGGATATTCAGCCCCAGCATTTT. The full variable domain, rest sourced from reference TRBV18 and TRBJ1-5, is NAGVMQNPRHLVRRRGQEARLRCSPMKGHSHVYWYRQLPEEGLKFMVYLQKENIIDESGMPKERFSAEFPKEGPSILRIQQVVRGDSAAYFCASSDRTDIQPQHFGDGTRLSIL.